These T cell receptor beta chains were read from a single sample in a study of Ad26.COV2.S vaccination and SARS-CoV-2 variants. Only in-frame clones appear in the TCRdb table, and some are missing; sequencing was by immunoSEQ multiplex PCR. The sample records some 290,000 clones, around 85% being singletons. The sample here was peripheral blood, taken in a trial of Ad26.COV2.S vaccine versus placebo. Source of these receptors: a person between 18 and 60 years old who received the Ad26.COV2.S COVID-19 vaccine or a placebo. Both conserved end residues are part of each CDR3. The D gene is left open where the match is weak. Where a row states a size, it is once, few, many or the class of an expanded clone; other rows omit it.

V gene,clone size,D gene,J gene,CDR3 protein,CDR3 DNA
TRBV7-8,-,-,TRBJ2-5,CASSFRRGKWETQYF,TGTGCCAGCAGCTTCCGGAGGGGGAAATGGGAGACCCAGTACTTC
TRBV30,-,TRBD2,TRBJ2-5,CAWDTSGGAGETQYF,TGTGCCTGGGATACTAGCGGGGGGGCAGGAGAGACCCAGTACTTC
TRBV6-5,-,-,TRBJ2-7,CASSRKQGGEQYF,TGTGCCAGCAGTCGTAAACAGGGTGGCGAGCAGTACTTC
TRBV5-4,-,-,TRBJ2-5,CASSLVPGETQYF,TGTGCCAGCAGCCTCGTGCCGGGGGAGACCCAGTACTTC
TRBV28,-,-,TRBJ1-2,CASTSPRSGSIYGYTF,TGTGCCAGCACCTCGCCGAGGTCGGGGTCGATCTATGGCTACACCTTC
TRBV28,-,TRBD1,TRBJ1-2,CASSLLDRGGYTF,TGTGCCAGCAGTTTATTGGACAGGGGTGGCTACACCTTC
TRBV4-2,few,-,TRBJ1-1,CASSQEMAGHAVEAFF,TGTGCCAGCAGCCAAGAGATGGCAGGGCACGCAGTAGAAGCTTTCTTT
TRBV5-4,-,TRBD1,TRBJ1-4,CASSRPGGQEKLFF,TGTGCCAGCAGCCGACCAGGGGGGCAGGAAAAACTGTTTTTT
TRBV5-8,-,-,TRBJ2-5,CASSSLETQYF,TGTGCCAGCAGCTCCCTAGAAACCCAGTACTTC
TRBV5-6,-,TRBD1,TRBJ1-2,CASSLRSGTGPSNYGYTF,TGTGCCAGCAGCTTGAGGTCTGGGACAGGACCTTCTAACTATGGCTACACCTTC
TRBV14,-,-,TRBJ2-7,CASRLSSSYEQYF,TGTGCCAGTAGACTGTCAAGCTCCTACGAGCAGTACTTC
TRBV2,-,-,TRBJ2-7,CASKLQVPRTYEQYF,TGTGCCAGCAAGCTACAGGTGCCTCGAACCTACGAGCAGTACTTC
TRBV30,-,-,TRBJ2-7,CAWSVSGVGTRVYEQYF,TGTGCCTGGAGTGTATCGGGGGTGGGAACTCGCGTCTACGAGCAGTACTTC
TRBV6-1,once,-,TRBJ1-1,CASRSDRGTSFF,TGTGCCAGCAGGTCGGATCGGGGGACATCTTTCTTT
TRBV7-9,-,TRBD1,TRBJ2-7,CASSTPGQGASKYF,TGTGCCAGCAGTACCCCGGGACAGGGGGCCTCGAAGTACTTC
TRBV6-5,-,TRBD1,TRBJ1-1,CASSYSRAGGSEAFF,TGTGCCAGCAGTTACTCTAGGGCAGGGGGCTCTGAAGCTTTCTTT
TRBV4-1,-,-,TRBJ1-3,CASSQVGLLSRNTIYF,TGCGCCAGCAGCCAAGTTGGGCTGCTTTCTCGAAACACCATATATTTT
TRBV7-9,-,TRBD2,TRBJ2-4,CASSRLAEGSGGIQYF,TGTGCCAGCAGCCGACTAGCGGAGGGTTCCGGGGGCATTCAGTACTTC